These 22 T cell receptor beta chains share one sample of origin, sequenced in a study of blood T cell repertoires in COVID-19. Sequenced by immunoSEQ multiplex PCR; TCRdb stores in-frame clones only, minus some. The repertoire consists of 150,000 to 200,000 clones, with around nine tenths occurring once and the leading ten covering approximately 0.93%. The source material was peripheral blood. These receptors all stem from a woman aged 18-29 years who had recovered from COVID-19.

The chain couples TRBV30 to TRBJ1-1, with D possibly matching TRBD1 (6 bases). Germline lookup yields CDR1 GTSNPN and CDR2 SVGIG (reference sequence). CDR3 length: 12 residues. Trimming shortened V by 5 bases and J by 2 bases, and 9 bases separated the two germline ends. The CDR3 sequence is CAWGQTNTEAFF. CDR3 in DNA: TGTGCCTGGGGACAGACTAACACTGAAGCTTTCTTT.

This chain joins TRBV3-1 (or the pseudogene TRBV3-2) and TRBJ2-7; possibly TRBD2 for D (6 bases). This CDR3 is 14 amino acids long. The ends were cut back, 4 bases at V and 3 bases at J, with 13 bases in the middle. Per germline, CDR1 LGHDT and CDR2 YNNKEL (reference sequence). CDR3 sequence: CASSPWDSLYEQYF. The CDR3 DNA follows: TGTGCCAGCAGCCCCTGGGACTCCCTCTACGAGCAGTACTTC.

This clone has more than one count but fewer than ten. The gene calls are TRBV7-9 and TRBJ2-7; 7 nucleotides line up with TRBD2. Per the germline V gene, CDR1 is SEHNR and CDR2 is FQNEAQ (reference sequence). The CDR3 contains 15 residues. V lost 4 bases to trimming and J lost 0 bases; unmatched junction nucleotides: 6. Here the CDR3 DNA reads TGTGCCAGCAGCTCGGGACTACATAGCTCCTACGAGCAGTACGTC. It yields the protein CASSSGLHSSYEQYV.

The chain joins TRBV7-9 to TRBJ2-1; the match to TRBD1 covers 8 bases. CDR1 SEHNR and CDR2 FQNEAQ come from the germline V gene (reference sequence). This CDR3 spans 15 amino acids. V trimming: 5 bases; J trimming: 4 bases; junction bases outside the gene matches: 7. The CDR3 spells CASSNRQGFYNEQFF. CDR3 coding DNA: TGTGCCAGCAGCAACCGACAGGGGTTTTACAATGAGCAGTTCTTC. Variable domain in full (rest from reference TRBV7-9 and TRBJ2-1): DTGVSQNPRHKITKRGQNVTFRCDPISEHNRLYWYRQTLGQGPEFLTYFQNEAQLEKSRLLSDRFSAERPKGSFSTLEIQRTEQGDSAMYLCASSNRQGFYNEQFFGPGTRLTVL.

The chain joins TRBV5-1 to TRBJ2-2; D gene uncertain. V was pared by 3 bases and J by 7 bases, with 4 bases between. The CDR3 extends over 11 amino acids. CDR1 and CDR2 from the germline V gene are SGHRS and YFSETQ. DNA for the CDR3: TGCGCCAGCAGCTATAGCGGGGAGCTGTTTTTT. It encodes CASSYSGELFF.

This chain joins TRBV2 and TRBJ1-1; TRBD1 agrees at 8 bases. This CDR3 spans 12 amino acids. Germline loops: CDR1 SNHLY, CDR2 FYNNEI. J was trimmed by 13 bases and V by 5 bases; bases with no gene match: 9. The chain's CDR3 is CASSPHLDRGFF. In nucleotides, the CDR3 is TGTGCCAGCAGTCCCCACCTAGACAGGGGTTTCTTT. The full variable domain, in which reference TRBV2 and TRBJ1-1 provide the parts outside the CDR3, is EPEVTQTPSHQVTQMGQEVILRCVPISNHLYFYWYRQILGQKVEFLVSFYNNEISEKSEIFDDQFSVERPDGSNFTLKIRSTKLEDSAMYFCASSPHLDRGFFGQGTRLTVV.

The rearrangement links TRBV5-6 to TRBJ1-1; D gene ambiguous. CDR3 length equals 13 residues. The germline V gene encodes CDR1 SGHDT and CDR2 YYEEEE. V was trimmed by 0 bases and J by 2 bases, leaving 5 bases between them. CDR3 sequence: CASSLGGNTEAFF. Here the CDR3 DNA reads TGTGCCAGCAGCTTGGGAGGCAACACTGAAGCTTTCTTT.

This chain connects TRBV19 to TRBJ1-4, with TRBD1 matching over 8 bases. CDR3 length equals 14 residues. The V segment lost 6 bases and the J segment 6 bases; nucleotides outside the gene matches: 6. Germline CDR1 and CDR2: LNHDA and SQIVND (reference sequence). The DNA of the CDR3 is TGTGCCAGTAGCCAGGGACAGGAGCATGAAAAACTGTTTTTT. This encodes CASSQGQEHEKLFF.

The chain is built from TRBV19 and TRBJ1-3, with 7 bases that match TRBD1. The germline CDR1 and CDR2 sequences are LNHDA and SQIVND (reference sequence). Trimming at V came to 10 bases and at J to 0 bases, leaving 6 bases not matched to a gene. This CDR3 is 14 amino acids long. CDR3 nucleotides: TGTGCCATCGGGGGGGACAGCTCTGGAAACACCATATATTTT. Its translation is CAIGGDSSGNTIYF. Looking up the rest from reference TRBV19 and TRBJ1-3 gives the full variable domain: DGGITQSPKYLFRKEGQNVTLSCEQNLNHDAMYWYRQDPGQGLRLIYYSQIVNDFQKGDIAEGYSVSREKKESFPLTVTSAQKNPTAFYLCAIGGDSSGNTIYFGEGSWLTVV.

The chain is built from TRBV18 and TRBJ1-6; 12 bases fit TRBD1. J was trimmed by 9 bases and V by 4 bases; bases with no gene match: 4. Germline loops: CDR1 KGHSH, CDR2 LQKENI. The length of the CDR3 is 15 residues. CDR3 nucleotides: TGTGCCAGCTCACTGGGACAGGGGGCAGGTTCACCCCTCCACTTT. It codes for CASSLGQGAGSPLHF.

The gene calls are TRBV2 and TRBJ1-2; D gene ambiguous. Per the germline V gene, CDR1 is SNHLY and CDR2 is FYNNEI. V lost 6 bases, J lost 3 bases, and 8 bases lay in between. This CDR3 is 12 amino acids long. The chain's CDR3 is CASRTPDYGYTF. CDR3 nucleotide sequence: TGTGCCAGCAGGACACCAGACTATGGCTACACCTTC.

V and J are TRBV28 and TRBJ1-2, with D maybe TRBD1 (6 bases). Germline V gene data show CDR1 as MDHEN and CDR2 as SYDVKM. CDR3 length: 16 residues. Trimming took off 4 bases at V and 3 bases at J, with 18 bases between the two ends. This chain's CDR3 is CASSSAALQGYYGYTF. The CDR3 coding sequence is TGTGCCAGCAGTTCCGCTGCACTACAGGGATACTATGGCTACACCTTC.

This clone appeared once. This chain uses TRBV10-2 with TRBJ2-7, with 8 bases matching TRBD1. Germline V gives CDR1 WSHSY, CDR2 SAAADI. The length of the CDR3 is 14 residues. The V gene end was trimmed by 6 bases and the J gene end by 1 base; junction bases not matched to a gene: 5. The CDR3 DNA reads TGCGCCAGCAGCGCCGGGACAGGATCCTACGAGCAGTACTTC. Translated: CASSAGTGSYEQYF.

The chain couples TRBV7-3 to TRBJ2-3, with 8 positions matching TRBD2. CDR1 and CDR2 from the germline V gene are SGHTA and FQGTGA. This CDR3 contains 16 residues. The trim removed 1 base at V and 2 bases at J, leaving 5 bases unmatched. CDR3 protein: CASSLMAGGATDTQYF. DNA for the CDR3: TGTGCCAGCAGCTTAATGGCGGGGGGAGCCACAGATACGCAGTATTTT.

This clone turned up a few times. This chain links TRBV6-5 with TRBJ1-1; weak D call: TRBD1 (6 bases). CDR3 length equals 14 residues. Germline V gene lookup returns CDR1 MNHEY and CDR2 SVGAGI. Trimming pared 2 bases from V and 3 bases from J, leaving 10 bases between. As DNA, the CDR3 is TGTGCCAGCAGTTACGCACAGGGATACACTGAAGCTTTCTTT. It yields the protein CASSYAQGYTEAFF.

The chain combines TRBV4-1 with TRBJ2-2, with unresolved D. The V gene's germline CDR1 is MGHRA and CDR2 YSYEKL. The CDR3 loop spans 13 amino acids. V lost 0 bases to trimming and J lost 5 bases, with 4 bases between them. This CDR3 reads CASSQELTGELFF. The CDR3, as DNA: TGCGCCAGCAGCCAAGAATTAACCGGGGAGCTGTTTTTT.

J is TRBJ2-7 and V is TRBV5-1; 9 positions agree with TRBD1. The V gene end was trimmed by 2 bases and the J gene end by 3 bases; junction bases not matched to a gene: 3. The CDR3 totals 14 residues. Germline CDR1 reads SGHRS; CDR2 reads YFSETQ. The CDR3 nucleotides read TGCGCCAGCAGCTTCGGACAGGGGAGCTACGAGCAGTACGTC. It encodes CASSFGQGSYEQYV.

The chain uses TRBV6-6 and TRBJ2-2, with D perhaps matching TRBD1 (6 bases). The CDR3 length is 15 residues. Germline loops: CDR1 MNHNY, CDR2 SVGAGI (reference sequence). The V gene lost 5 bases and the J gene lost 5 bases, with 15 bases spanning the gap. The CDR3, as DNA: TGTGCCAGCAGTCAGACACAACAGGGTACCGGGGAGCTGTTTTTT. Its translation: CASSQTQQGTGELFF.

The V gene is TRBV9, the J gene TRBJ2-3; D possibly corresponds to TRBD1 (5 bases). The CDR3 loop spans 15 amino acids. V shed 0 bases and J shed 2 bases, with 10 bases lying between them. Germline-derived CDR1 and CDR2 are SGDLS and YYNGEE. In DNA form, the CDR3 reads TGTGCCAGCAGCGTAGTGGGGCCTCCCACAGATACGCAGTATTTT. Its translation: CASSVVGPPTDTQYF.

This chain uses TRBV20-1 with TRBJ2-7, with 9 bases aligning to TRBD1. CDR3 size: 14 residues. After removal of 3 bases from V and 2 bases from J, the junction contained 5 bases not matched to a gene. The germline CDR1 and CDR2 sequences are DFQATT and SNEGSKA (reference sequence). This CDR3 reads CSASFTGGTYEQYV. In DNA, the CDR3 is TGCAGTGCTAGTTTTACAGGGGGCACCTACGAGCAGTACGTC.

The chain recombines TRBV7-3 with TRBJ2-3; the D gene is possibly TRBD2 (5 bases). This CDR3 spans 14 amino acids. V was clipped by 2 bases and J by 4 bases, with 10 bases between them. The germline V gene has CDR1 SGHTA and CDR2 FQGTGA. The CDR3 reads CASSLGLLADTQYF. CDR3 DNA sequence: TGTGCCAGCAGCTTAGGACTCCTCGCAGATACGCAGTATTTT.

This chain uses TRBV30 with TRBJ1-2, with D perhaps TRBD1 (5 bases). Germline values: CDR1 GTSNPN, CDR2 SVGIG (reference sequence). Between the trimmed V and J ends, which lost 1 base and 4 bases, there was a span of 16 bases. This CDR3 is 15 amino acids long. CDR3 in amino acids: CAWSEPKTDFYGYTF. Here the CDR3 DNA reads TGTGCCTGGAGTGAACCCAAGACAGATTTCTATGGCTACACCTTC.